The clone carrying this T cell receptor beta chain came up many times. Its specificity is unknown. TCRdb used MiXCR to reprocess the 5' RACE reads, holding one entry per CDR3 protein. The data contain approximately 39,000 distinct CDR3 sequences, roughly 6.9% of them singletons. Volunteers from a blood bank in Maryland, USA, made up the healthy controls. CD4+ or CD8+ T cells, fewer than 1.3 million per library, were used for sorted libraries. The germline V and J ends were trimmed by 5 bases and 11 bases, with 20 bases remaining between them. CDR3 length: 14 amino acids. Germline V gene lookup returns CDR1 SGHRS and CDR2 YFSETQ. The entry originates in a study of neurological immune-mediated disorders. Study results and caveats: There were no CDR3 amino acid sequences shared by expanded clones across subjects, a result suggesting private repertoires in all groups. It was HTLV-1-associated myelopathy that showed the most TCR clonal expansion, while multiple sclerosis showed the least, falling below healthy controls.

The chain uses TRBV5-1 and TRBJ2-1, with a weak D call TRBD1 (6 bases). The receptor was derived from a man aged 50 to 59 in good health. Sequences were obtained from CD4+ T cells from blood. CDR3 sequence reads: CASSLGGQFSKQFF. In DNA form, the CDR3 reads TGCGCCAGCAGTCTAGGCGGACAGTTTTCCAAGCAGTTCTTC.